This T cell receptor beta chain comes out of a study of blood T cell repertoires in COVID-19. Per the germline V gene, CDR1 is MNHNS and CDR2 is SASEGT. V was pared by 2 bases and J by 6 bases, with 13 bases between. The CDR3 contains 15 residues. In the source study's methods: Using reference gene primer amplification, nucleated cell counts were estimated. Libraries were prepared by immunoSEQ multiplex PCR; TCRdb keeps only in-frame clonotypes and omits some of them. V and J calls and clone size follow that table, whereas D and trimming were derived from the DNA. In the table there are 250,000 to 300,000 clones, 80% to 90% of which are singletons.

Sequenced input: peripheral blood. This receptor was obtained from a woman in her seventies with acute or convalescent COVID-19. The V gene is TRBV6-1, the J gene TRBJ2-2; TRBD2 might be the D (5 bases). The CDR3 coding sequence is TGTGCCAGCAGTGAATTGAAGACTATTCCCGGGGAGCTGTTTTTT. Residues: CASSELKTIPGELFF.